The table lists the clone carrying this T cell receptor beta chain with a few counts. The authors built TCR beta libraries using iRepertoire HTBI primers and Arm-PCR of CDR3 regions. In TCRdb, the multiplex PCR reads were re-called with MiXCR into one record per CDR3 protein. This sample has over 450,000 distinct CDR3 sequences, with about 11% found just once. Time point meaning: newly diagnosed GD, antithyroid drugs for less than 3 months. The TCR library was made from RNA that had been extracted from PBMCs in TRIzol. From germline, CDR1 is DFQATT and CDR2 SNEGSKA (reference sequence). Trimming removed 5 bases from V and 6 bases from J, with 16 bases in between. The CDR3 length is 13 residues. The data derive from a study of regulatory T cells in long-lasting Graves disease. These data were also filed under a second study, of T cells in Graves' hyperthyroidism and ophthalmopathy. Turning to that study: TCR CDR3 underwent first-round RT-PCR with the HTBI primer set.

Source: peripheral blood mononuclear cells (PBMCs), taken at new diagnosis, from a patient treated with antithyroid drugs. This clonotype was obtained from a woman in her 30s with Graves disease. The chain employs TRBV20-1 and TRBJ1-1; weak D call: TRBD1 (6 bases). Here the CDR3 DNA reads TGCAGTGCTGCAGGGGCGCCTGGGTCTGAAGCTTTCTTT. It translates to CSAAGAPGSEAFF.